This entry concerns a single T cell receptor beta chain. This sample is part of a study of cytotoxic CD8 clonotypes in ibrutinib-treated CLL. Study in general: Results showed 25 or so partial and 2 complete responses; following median around six years, around 14 remained remitted, approximately twelve advanced.

The CDR3 extends over 16 amino acids. CDR1 is MNHNS and CDR2 is SASEGT in the germline V gene. The trim removed 2 bases at V and 3 bases at J, leaving 7 bases unmatched. Sequenced by immunoSEQ multiplex PCR; TCRdb stores in-frame clones only, minus some. The data show approximately 92,000 clones, 70% to 80% seen once. The origin of this receptor is a human donor with chronic lymphocytic leukemia. Sequenced material: PBMCs, taken after 24 months of ibrutinib treatment. This sequence joins TRBV6-1 and TRBJ1-2, with TRBD1 matching 9 bases. In nucleotides, the CDR3 is TGTGCCAGCAGTGAATGGGAGGACAGGGGTCACTATGGCTACACCTTC. It yields the protein CASSEWEDRGHYGYTF.